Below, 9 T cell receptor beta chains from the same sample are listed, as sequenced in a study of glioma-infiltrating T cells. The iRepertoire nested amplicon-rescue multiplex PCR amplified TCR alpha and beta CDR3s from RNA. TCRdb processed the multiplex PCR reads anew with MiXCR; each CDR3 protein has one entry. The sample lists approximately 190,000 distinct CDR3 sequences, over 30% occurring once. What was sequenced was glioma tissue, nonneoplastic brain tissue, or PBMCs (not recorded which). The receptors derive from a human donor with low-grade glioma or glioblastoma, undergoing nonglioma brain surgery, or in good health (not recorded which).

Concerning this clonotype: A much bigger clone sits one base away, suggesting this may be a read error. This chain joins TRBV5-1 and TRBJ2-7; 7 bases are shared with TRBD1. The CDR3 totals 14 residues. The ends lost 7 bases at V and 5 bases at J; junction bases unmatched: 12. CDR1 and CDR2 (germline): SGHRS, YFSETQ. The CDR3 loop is CASGRRQGPNEQYF. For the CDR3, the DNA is TGCGCCAGCGGCCGACGACAGGGTCCCAACGAGCAGTACTTC.

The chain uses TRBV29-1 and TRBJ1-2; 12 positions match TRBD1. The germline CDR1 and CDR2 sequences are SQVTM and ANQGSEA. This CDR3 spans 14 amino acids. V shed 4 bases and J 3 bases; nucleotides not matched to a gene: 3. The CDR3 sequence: CSVVGTGGDYGYTF. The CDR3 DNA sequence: TGCAGCGTTGTGGGGACAGGGGGCGACTATGGCTACACCTTC.

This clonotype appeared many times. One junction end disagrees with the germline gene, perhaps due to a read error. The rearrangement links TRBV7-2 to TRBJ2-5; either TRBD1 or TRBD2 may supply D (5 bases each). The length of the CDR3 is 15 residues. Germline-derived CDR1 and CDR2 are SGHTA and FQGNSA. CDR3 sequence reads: CASSSSPEVKGKENF. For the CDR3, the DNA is TGTGCCAGCAGCTCTTCCCCGGAGGTTAAGGGGAAGGAGAACTTC.

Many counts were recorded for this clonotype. The CDR3 loop reads CASSRQGLSYF. DNA for the CDR3: TGTGCCAGCAGCCGACAGGGGCTATCGTACTTC. This chain joins TRBV28 and TRBJ2-7; 8 positions agree with TRBD1. The germline CDR1 and CDR2 sequences are MDHEN and SYDVKM. CDR3 size: 11 residues. V lost 6 bases and J lost 12; bases outside the gene matches: 7.

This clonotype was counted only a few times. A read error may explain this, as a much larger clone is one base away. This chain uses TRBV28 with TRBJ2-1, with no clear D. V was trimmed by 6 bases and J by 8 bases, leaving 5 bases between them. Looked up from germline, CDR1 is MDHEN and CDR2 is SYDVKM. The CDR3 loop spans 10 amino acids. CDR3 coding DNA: TGTGCCAGCAGAACCCATGAGCAGTTCTTC. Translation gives CASRTHEQFF.

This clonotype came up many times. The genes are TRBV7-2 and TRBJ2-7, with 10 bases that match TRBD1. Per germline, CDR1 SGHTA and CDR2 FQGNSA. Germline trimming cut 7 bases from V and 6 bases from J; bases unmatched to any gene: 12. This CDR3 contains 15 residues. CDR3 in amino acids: CASTAGTGVMGEQYF. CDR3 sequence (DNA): TGTGCCAGCACCGCGGGGACAGGGGTGATGGGCGAGCAGTACTTC.

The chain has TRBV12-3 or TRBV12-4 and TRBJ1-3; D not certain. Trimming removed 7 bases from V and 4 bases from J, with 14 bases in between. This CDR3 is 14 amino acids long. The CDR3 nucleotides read TGTGCCAGCACCCCCCGGGGTACAGGAAACACCATATATTTT. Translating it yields CASTPRGTGNTIYF.

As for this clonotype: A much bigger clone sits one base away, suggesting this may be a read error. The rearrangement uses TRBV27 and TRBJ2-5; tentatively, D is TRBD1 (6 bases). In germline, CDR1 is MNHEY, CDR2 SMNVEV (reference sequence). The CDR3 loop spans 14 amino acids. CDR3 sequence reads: CASSLGARQETKYF. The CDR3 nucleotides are TGTGCCAGCAGCTTGGGGGCCAGACAAGAGACCAAGTACTTC.

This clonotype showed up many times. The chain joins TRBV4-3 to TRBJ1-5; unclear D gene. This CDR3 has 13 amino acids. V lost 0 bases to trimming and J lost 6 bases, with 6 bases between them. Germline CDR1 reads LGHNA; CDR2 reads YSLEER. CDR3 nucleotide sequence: TGCGCCAGCAGCCAAGAGTGGGGTCAGCCCCAGCATTTT. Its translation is CASSQEWGQPQHF.